Following are 28 T cell receptor beta chains from one sample sequenced in a study of tumour-infiltrating T cells in Burkitt lymphoma. Method: immunoSEQ multiplex PCR; TCRdb's copy keeps in-frame clones and lacks some. Of roughly 13,000 clones in the sample, more than 60% were seen once. Sequenced sample: tumor tissue. These receptor sequences come from a human donor with diffuse large B-cell lymphoma.

V is TRBV28 and J is TRBJ1-5; no firm D call. This CDR3 has 12 residues. The germline V and J ends were trimmed by 2 bases and 7 bases, with 6 bases remaining between them. Germline V CDR1 and CDR2: MDHEN, SYDVKM. The CDR3, as DNA: TGTGCCAGCAGTTTAGACTCCCAGCCCCAGCATTTT. Its translation is CASSLDSQPQHF. Combining the CDR3 with reference TRBV28 and TRBJ1-5 gives the whole variable domain DVKVTQSSRYLVKRTGEKVFLECVQDMDHENMFWYRQDPGLGLRLIYFSYDVKMKEKGDIPEGYSVSREKKERFSLILESASTNQTSMYLCASSLDSQPQHFGDGTRLSIL.

The chain recombines TRBV29-1 with TRBJ2-5; D gene unclear. CDR1 is SQVTM and CDR2 is ANQGSEA in the germline V gene. Trimming removed 3 bases at V and 5 bases at J, with 4 bases between. This CDR3 is built from 10 residues. This CDR3 reads CSVDYETQYF. CDR3 sequence (DNA): TGCAGCGTTGACTATGAGACCCAGTACTTC. The variable domain in full, completed from reference TRBV29-1 and TRBJ2-5, reads SAVISQKPSRDICQRGTSLTIQCQVDSQVTMMFWYRQQPGQSLTLIATANQGSEATYESGFVIDKFPISRPNLTFSTLTVSNMSPEDSSIYLCSVDYETQYFGPGTRLLVL.

This chain uses TRBV28 with TRBJ1-1, with 7 bases matching TRBD1. V shed 1 base, J shed 7 bases, and the junction held 6 bases outside the gene matches. The CDR3 is 14 residues long. Per the germline V gene, CDR1 is MDHEN and CDR2 is SYDVKM. CDR3 amino acids: CASSLYSRDSEAFF. In nucleotides, the CDR3 is TGTGCCAGCAGTTTATATTCCCGGGACAGTGAAGCTTTCTTT.

The CDR3 region has the DNA TGTGCCAGTGGGGGTGCTGAAGCTTTCTTT. Translation gives CASGGAEAFF. The chain is built from TRBV27 and TRBJ1-1; D possibly corresponds to TRBD1 (5 bases). Trimming shortened V by 9 bases and J by 6 bases, and 8 bases separated the two germline ends. The CDR3 runs to 10 residues. Germline CDR1 reads MNHEY; CDR2 reads SMNVEV (reference sequence).

The J gene is TRBJ1-3, the V gene TRBV27; the D gene is possibly TRBD1 (5 bases). There are 17 residues in the CDR3. The V end was cut by 5 bases, the J end by 0 bases, with 17 bases between. Germline CDR1 MNHEY, CDR2 SMNVEV (reference sequence). As DNA, the CDR3 is TGTGCCAGCAGTCCATCCGGGACCCACGTCTCTGGAAACACCATATATTTT. It encodes CASSPSGTHVSGNTIYF.

The chain is built from TRBV10-3 and TRBJ2-3, with a tentative D call TRBD2 (6 bases). Germline V gives CDR1 ENHRY, CDR2 SYGVKD. Trimming took 3 bases from V and 6 from J, leaving 22 bases between them. The CDR3 runs to 17 residues. The CDR3 loop reads CAISESDYLPQIDTQYF. The CDR3 DNA is TGTGCCATCAGTGAATCGGACTACCTTCCCCAGATTGATACGCAGTATTTT.

The CDR3: CASSLGSDRPNYEQYF. The CDR3 nucleotides are TGTGCCAGCAGCCTAGGGTCGGACAGGCCCAACTACGAGCAGTACTTC. This rearrangement joins TRBV7-8 to TRBJ2-7; 7 nucleotides line up with TRBD1. V trimming: 5 bases; J trimming: 3 bases; junction bases outside the gene matches: 13. This CDR3 spans 16 amino acids. The germline CDR1 and CDR2 sequences are SGHVS and FQNEAQ. The full variable domain, with the rest looked up from reference TRBV7-8 and TRBJ2-7, is GAGVSQSPRYKVAKRGQDVALRCDPISGHVSLFWYQQALGQGPEFLTYFQNEAQLDKSGLPSDRFFAERPEGSVSTLKIQRTQQEDSAVYLCASSLGSDRPNYEQYFGPGTRLTVT.

V and J are TRBV5-1 and TRBJ1-2; possible D gene TRBD1, 5 bases. V gave up 4 bases and J gave up 6 bases, with 16 bases separating them. CDR3 size: 14 residues. CDR1 and CDR2 (germline): SGHRS, YFSETQ. The CDR3, as DNA: TGCGCCAGCAGCGAAATTCAGGGTCCTAATGGCTACACCTTC. It yields the protein CASSEIQGPNGYTF.

This chain connects TRBV19 to TRBJ2-7; D may be TRBD1 (5 bases). The CDR3 is 13 residues long. The germline CDR1 and CDR2 sequences are LNHDA and SQIVND (reference sequence). Trimming took off 3 bases at V and 6 bases at J, with 12 bases between the two ends. The chain's CDR3 is CASSISAGFEQYV. CDR3 bases: TGTGCCAGTAGTATCAGTGCAGGGTTCGAGCAGTACGTC.

The J gene is TRBJ2-7, the V gene TRBV30, with 9 bases identical to TRBD2. From germline, CDR1 is GTSNPN and CDR2 SVGIG (reference sequence). This CDR3 spans 13 amino acids. Trimming cost V 7 bases and J 8 bases; bases outside gene matches: 12. The CDR3, as DNA: TGTGCCTCTAGTCGTGGTAGCGGGAGTCAGCAGTACTTC. Its translation: CASSRGSGSQQYF. Combining the CDR3 with reference TRBV30 and TRBJ2-7 gives the whole variable domain SQTIHQWPATLVQPVGSPLSLECTVEGTSNPNLYWYRQAAGRGLQLLFYSVGIGQISSEVPQNLSASRPQDRQFILSSKKLLLSDSGFYLCASSRGSGSQQYFGPGTRLTVT.

The chain is built from TRBV25-1 and TRBJ2-5; the match to TRBD2 covers 10 bases. J gave up 4 bases and V 3 bases, and 8 bases lay outside the gene matches. Germline CDR1 is MGHDK and CDR2 is SYGVNS. The CDR3 runs to 16 residues. CDR3 region: CASSEAASGRVETQYF. CDR3 DNA: TGTGCCAGCAGTGAGGCGGCTAGCGGGAGAGTAGAGACCCAGTACTTC.

This chain links TRBV6-6 with TRBJ2-7, with a tentative D call TRBD1 (5 bases). The CDR3 is 14 amino acids. The V gene's germline CDR1 is MNHNY and CDR2 SVGAGI (reference sequence). The V end was cut by 0 bases, the J end by 2 bases, with 8 bases between. For the CDR3, the DNA is TGTGCCAGCAGTTACTCCAGGGTCCCCTACGAGCAGTACGTC. This gives the protein CASSYSRVPYEQYV.

V gene TRBV11-3 combines with J gene TRBJ2-1; D is possibly TRBD1 (5 bases). The CDR3 loop spans 11 amino acids. CDR1 and CDR2 (germline): SGHNT, YENEEA. Between the trimmed V and J ends, which lost 6 bases and 10 bases, there was a span of 10 bases. The CDR3 sequence: CASRGVGEQFF. In DNA, the CDR3 is TGTGCCAGCAGAGGGGTAGGGGAGCAGTTCTTC.

The chain combines TRBV7-2 with TRBJ2-7; possible D gene TRBD1, 5 bases. The V end lost 1 base, the J end lost 5 bases, and 9 bases lay between the germline ends. The CDR3 length is 13 residues. CDR1 is SGHTA and CDR2 is FQGNSA in the germline V gene. CDR3 protein: CASSLDRIDEQYV. CDR3 DNA sequence: TGTGCCAGCAGCTTAGACAGGATTGACGAGCAGTACGTC.

The chain carries TRBV7-2 and TRBJ2-7, with no clear D. CDR1 is SGHTA and CDR2 is FQGNSA in the germline V gene. This CDR3 is 12 amino acids long. Trimming cost V 0 bases and J 2 bases, with 2 bases left between them. CDR3 sequence: CASSLAPYEQYF. The CDR3 coding sequence is TGTGCCAGCAGCTTAGCCCCCTACGAGCAGTACTTC.

This clone was seen a few times. The V and J genes are TRBV9 and TRBJ2-2; tentatively, D is TRBD2 (6 bases). Trimming shortened V by 0 bases and J by 7 bases, and 16 bases separated the two germline ends. The CDR3 has 16 amino acids. Germline values: CDR1 SGDLS, CDR2 YYNGEE. The CDR3, as DNA: TGTGCCAGCAGCGTAGCGGTCGGCGGGACGGGCGGGGAGCTGTTTTTT. Translating gives CASSVAVGGTGGELFF.

This clone was seen once. V is TRBV4-1 and J is TRBJ2-1, with 7 bases aligning to TRBD2. The CDR3 totals 16 residues. Trimming removed 0 bases from V and 7 bases from J; junction bases left unmatched: 9. CDR1 and CDR2 (germline): MGHRA, YSYEKL. The CDR3 sequence: CASSQESASGVNEQFF. The CDR3 nucleotides are TGCGCCAGCAGCCAAGAATCGGCTAGCGGTGTGAATGAGCAGTTCTTC.

The J gene is TRBJ2-5, the V gene TRBV10-3; the match to TRBD1 covers 7 bases. V dropped 6 bases and J dropped 3; count of bases not matched to a gene: 4. CDR3 length: 13 amino acids. The germline V gene has CDR1 ENHRY and CDR2 SYGVKD. The CDR3 loop is CAIRGQAEETQYF. As DNA, the CDR3 is TGTGCCATCAGAGGACAGGCCGAAGAGACCCAGTACTTC.

V gene TRBV2 combines with J gene TRBJ1-1, with TRBD1 matching 8 bases. This CDR3 spans 17 amino acids. J lost 5 bases, V lost 6 bases, and 17 bases had no gene match. Germline CDR1 reads SNHLY; CDR2 reads FYNNEI. In DNA, the CDR3 is TGTGCCAGCAGCGCCCTACTGGTGGACAGGGAGGGGACTGAAGCTTTCTTT. This sequence encodes CASSALLVDREGTEAFF.

V gene TRBV18 combines with J gene TRBJ1-1; D possibly corresponds to TRBD1 (5 bases). The V gene's germline CDR1 is KGHSH and CDR2 LQKENI. V lost 1 base and J lost 1, with 10 bases in between. The CDR3 spans 15 residues. CDR3 DNA: TGTGCCAGCTCACCACGAGTAGGGGAGAACACTGAAGCTTTCTTT. Translating it yields CASSPRVGENTEAFF.

The chain uses TRBV7-3 and TRBJ2-2; D possibly matches TRBD1 or TRBD2 (5 bases each). V was trimmed by 8 bases and J by 0 bases, leaving 16 bases between them. Germline-derived CDR1 and CDR2 are SGHTA and FQGTGA. The CDR3 is 16 residues long. CDR3 sequence reads: CASPPRWGSNTGELFF. The CDR3 DNA is TGTGCCAGCCCCCCCCGGTGGGGGTCGAACACCGGGGAGCTGTTTTTT. The complete variable domain, with remaining parts taken from reference TRBV7-3 and TRBJ2-2, reads GAGVSQTPSNKVTEKGKYVELRCDPISGHTALYWYRQSLGQGPEFLIYFQGTGAADDSGLPNDRFFAVRPEGSVSTLKIQRTERGDSAVYLCASPPRWGSNTGELFFGEGSRLTVL.

This clone was counted a few times. V is TRBV6-5 and J is TRBJ2-7; D is ambiguous. CDR3 length: 16 residues. Trimming cost V 2 bases and J 0 bases, with 14 bases left between them. Germline loops: CDR1 MNHEY, CDR2 SVGAGI. The CDR3 protein is CASSYQVRSSSYEQYF. CDR3 bases: TGTGCCAGCAGTTACCAAGTCCGGTCAAGCTCCTACGAGCAGTACTTC.

The rearrangement joins TRBV7-9 to TRBJ2-1; D possibly corresponds to TRBD2 (5 bases). CDR1 and CDR2 (germline): SEHNR, FQNEAQ (reference sequence). Trimming pared 1 base from V and 5 bases from J, leaving 6 bases between. The CDR3 extends over 13 amino acids. Written as DNA, the CDR3 is TGTGCCAGCAGCTTAGAAGCGGACAATGAGCAGTTCTTC. Translation: CASSLEADNEQFF.

This clone counts as medium-sized. The V and J genes are TRBV7-9 and TRBJ1-1; D perhaps matches TRBD1 (6 bases). V was clipped by 3 bases and J by 3 bases, with 17 bases between them. The germline V gene encodes CDR1 SEHNR and CDR2 FQNEAQ (reference sequence). The CDR3 loop spans 16 amino acids. Here the CDR3 reads CASSFRPGTTDTEAFF. The CDR3 nucleotides are TGTGCCAGCAGCTTCCGACCCGGGACAACGGACACTGAAGCTTTCTTT. The variable domain in full, completed from reference TRBV7-9 and TRBJ1-1, reads DTGVSQNPRHKITKRGQNVTFRCDPISEHNRLYWYRQTLGQGPEFLTYFQNEAQLEKSRLLSDRFSAERPKGSFSTLEIQRTEQGDSAMYLCASSFRPGTTDTEAFFGQGTRLTVV.

The chain employs TRBV28 and TRBJ2-5; no firm D call. CDR3 length: 13 residues. Trimming took off 3 bases at V and 2 bases at J, with 7 bases between the two ends. CDR1 is MDHEN, CDR2 SYDVKM, per germline. The CDR3 sequence is CASSFERQETQYF. The CDR3, as DNA: TGTGCCAGCAGTTTCGAAAGGCAAGAGACCCAGTACTTC.

The V and J genes are TRBV19 and TRBJ1-5, with no clear D. CDR1 is LNHDA, CDR2 SQIVND, per germline (reference sequence). Trimming left V 6 bases short and J 5 bases short, with 11 bases between. The CDR3 extends over 13 amino acids. CDR3 sequence reads: CASRKFGYQPQHF. CDR3 coding DNA: TGTGCCAGTAGAAAATTCGGTTATCAGCCCCAGCATTTT. Full variable domain (missing parts from reference TRBV19 and TRBJ1-5): DGGITQSPKYLFRKEGQNVTLSCEQNLNHDAMYWYRQDPGQGLRLIYYSQIVNDFQKGDIAEGYSVSREKKESFPLTVTSAQKNPTAFYLCASRKFGYQPQHFGDGTRLSIL.

The chain has TRBV5-8 and TRBJ2-1, with TRBD2 matching over 8 bases. CDR3 size: 14 residues. The V gene end was trimmed by 4 bases and the J gene end by 10 bases; junction bases not matched to a gene: 10. Germline V gene lookup returns CDR1 SGHTS and CDR2 YDEGEE. The CDR3 loop is CASSVAGPRNEQFF. In DNA form, the CDR3 reads TGTGCCAGCAGCGTAGCGGGACCGAGGAACGAGCAGTTCTTC.

J is TRBJ2-7 and V is TRBV30, with 9 nucleotides matching TRBD2. The germline gives CDR1 GTSNPN, CDR2 SVGIG (reference sequence). Trimming cost V 0 bases and J 2 bases; bases outside gene matches: 11. CDR3 length: 17 amino acids. This CDR3 reads CAWSVFRGLAWPYEQYF. The CDR3 DNA is TGTGCCTGGAGTGTATTTAGGGGACTAGCCTGGCCCTACGAGCAGTACTTC.